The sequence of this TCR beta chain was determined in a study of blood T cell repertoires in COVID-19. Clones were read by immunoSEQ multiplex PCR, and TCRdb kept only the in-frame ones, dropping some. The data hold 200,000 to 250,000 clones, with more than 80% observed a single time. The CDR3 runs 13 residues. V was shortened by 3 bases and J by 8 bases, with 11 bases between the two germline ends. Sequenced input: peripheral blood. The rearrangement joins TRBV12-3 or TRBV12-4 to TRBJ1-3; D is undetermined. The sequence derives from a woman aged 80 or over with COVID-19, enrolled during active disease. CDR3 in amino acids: CASSFGSRDTIYF. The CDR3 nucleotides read TGTGCCAGCAGTTTTGGCAGCCGGGACACCATATATTTT.